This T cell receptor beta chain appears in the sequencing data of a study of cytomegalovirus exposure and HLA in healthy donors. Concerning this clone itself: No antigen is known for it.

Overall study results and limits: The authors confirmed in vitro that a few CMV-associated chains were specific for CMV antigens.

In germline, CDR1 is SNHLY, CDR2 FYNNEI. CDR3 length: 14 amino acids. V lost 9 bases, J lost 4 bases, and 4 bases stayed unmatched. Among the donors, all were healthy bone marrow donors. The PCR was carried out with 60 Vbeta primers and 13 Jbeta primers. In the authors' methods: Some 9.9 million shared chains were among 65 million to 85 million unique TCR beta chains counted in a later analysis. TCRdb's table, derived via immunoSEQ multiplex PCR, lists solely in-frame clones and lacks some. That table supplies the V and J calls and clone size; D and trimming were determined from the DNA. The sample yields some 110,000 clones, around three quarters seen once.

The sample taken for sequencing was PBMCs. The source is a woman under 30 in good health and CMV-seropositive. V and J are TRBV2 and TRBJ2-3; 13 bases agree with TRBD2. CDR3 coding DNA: TGTGCCAGGGGGACTAGCGGGGAGGCAGATACGCAGTATTTT. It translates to CARGTSGEADTQYF.